Below, 28 T cell receptor beta chains from the same sample are listed, as sequenced in a study of PD-1 blockade in classical Hodgkin lymphoma. Repertoires were generated with immunoSEQ multiplex PCR, while TCRdb's copy carries only in-frame clones and drops some. The profile shows about 110,000 clones, around 89% of them singletons. Every patient experienced relapse after autologous stem cell transplantation, and brentuximab vedotin exposure varied. The sample consisted of peripheral blood mononuclear cells (PBMCs), taken before the second cycle of nivolumab. Receptors were obtained from a human donor with classical Hodgkin lymphoma.

The chain employs TRBV28 and TRBJ1-3; maybe TRBD1 (6 bases). The CDR3 is 13 amino acids. The germline V gene has CDR1 MDHEN and CDR2 SYDVKM. V was pared by 6 bases and J by 2 bases, with 8 bases between. The CDR3 spells CASRGQPGNTIYF. The CDR3 nucleotides read TGTGCCAGCAGAGGACAGCCTGGAAACACCATATATTTT.

In its sample, this clone was seen once. V is TRBV9 and J is TRBJ2-1; D is possibly TRBD2 (6 bases). The V end was cut by 3 bases, the J end by 9 bases, with 16 bases between. Germline V gene sequence: CDR1 SGDLS, CDR2 YYNGEE. CDR3 length equals 14 residues. CDR3: CASSARAYGGEQFF. CDR3 nucleotide sequence: TGTGCCAGCAGCGCCCGGGCTTACGGGGGTGAGCAGTTCTTC. The entire variable domain, with the rest obtained from reference TRBV9 and TRBJ2-1, is as follows: DSGVTQTPKHLITATGQRVTLRCSPRSGDLSVYWYQQSLDQGLQFLIQYYNGEERAKGNILERFSAQQFPDLHSELNLSSLELGDSALYFCASSARAYGGEQFFGPGTRLTVL.

This clone was observed once. The chain is built from TRBV28 and TRBJ2-7, with D perhaps being TRBD1 or TRBD2 (7 bases each). The germline CDR1 and CDR2 sequences are MDHEN and SYDVKM. V lost 4 bases and J lost 0, with 13 bases in between. CDR3 length: 15 residues. CDR3 protein: CASSYRGLSSYEQYF. CDR3 coding DNA: TGTGCCAGCAGTTACAGGGGACTAAGCTCCTACGAGCAGTACTTC. The full variable domain, in which reference TRBV28 and TRBJ2-7 provide the parts outside the CDR3, is DVKVTQSSRYLVKRTGEKVFLECVQDMDHENMFWYRQDPGLGLRLIYFSYDVKMKEKGDIPEGYSVSREKKERFSLILESASTNQTSMYLCASSYRGLSSYEQYFGPGTRLTVT.

The chain joins TRBV7-2 to TRBJ1-4; 7 nucleotides line up with TRBD1. The CDR3 sequence is 16 residues long. J lost 8 bases, V lost 2 bases, and 11 bases had no gene match. The germline V gene has CDR1 SGHTA and CDR2 FQGNSA. This chain's CDR3 is CASSLNMVQGYEKLFF. In nucleotides, the CDR3 is TGTGCCAGCAGCTTAAACATGGTACAGGGGTACGAAAAACTGTTTTTT.

The V and J genes are TRBV6-5 and TRBJ2-5, with no clear D. V was shortened by 0 bases and J by 2 bases, with 10 bases between the two germline ends. Looked up from germline, CDR1 is MNHEY and CDR2 is SVGAGI. The CDR3 is 15 amino acids. Here the CDR3 reads CASSYSGGPQETQYF. The CDR3 DNA reads as TGTGCCAGCAGTTACTCAGGCGGCCCACAAGAGACCCAGTACTTC.

V and J are TRBV12-5 and TRBJ2-1, with 8 bases lining up with TRBD2. Germline V CDR1 and CDR2: LGHNT, FRNRAP. CDR3 length: 17 residues. V dropped 5 bases and J dropped 1; count of bases not matched to a gene: 10. The CDR3 reads CASGPPGSGRSYNEQFF. In nucleotides, the CDR3 is TGTGCTAGTGGTCCCCCAGGGAGCGGGAGATCCTACAATGAGCAGTTCTTC.

This clone was observed once. This rearrangement joins TRBV4-3 to TRBJ1-2, with a possible D match to TRBD1 (6 bases). Germline CDR1 and CDR2: LGHNA and YSLEER. Trimming removed 0 bases from V and 3 bases from J, with 17 bases in between. The CDR3 is 17 residues long. The CDR3 region is CASSQDQRRGADYGYTF. The CDR3 DNA is TGCGCCAGCAGCCAAGACCAAAGACGGGGGGCGGACTATGGCTACACCTTC.

This clone showed up just once. The chain recombines TRBV13 with TRBJ2-2; the match to TRBD2 covers 11 bases. CDR3 size: 15 residues. The trim removed 3 bases at V and 6 bases at J, leaving 3 bases unmatched. Germline CDR1 is PRHDT and CDR2 is FYEKMQ (reference sequence). The CDR3 sequence is CASSFSGRGAGELFF. The CDR3 bases are TGTGCCAGCAGCTTTAGCGGGAGGGGTGCCGGGGAGCTGTTTTTT.

V gene TRBV7-2 combines with J gene TRBJ2-5; D possibly corresponds to TRBD1 (5 bases). V gave up 5 bases and J gave up 3 bases, with 10 bases separating them. This CDR3 comprises 13 residues. Germline V gene lookup returns CDR1 SGHTA and CDR2 FQGNSA. CDR3 sequence: CASSETREETQYF. CDR3 DNA: TGTGCCAGCAGCGAAACCAGGGAAGAGACCCAGTACTTC.

V and J are TRBV4-1 and TRBJ2-2; D unresolved. Trimming took 1 base from V and 4 from J, leaving 10 bases between them. This CDR3 is 15 amino acids long. The V gene's germline CDR1 is MGHRA and CDR2 YSYEKL. Here the CDR3 DNA reads TGCGCCAGCAGCCAAGGACGAAGTGGCACCGGGGAGCTGTTTTTT. Protein sequence: CASSQGRSGTGELFF.

J is TRBJ1-1 and V is TRBV19; 10 bases fit TRBD1. The germline CDR1 and CDR2 sequences are LNHDA and SQIVND (reference sequence). CDR3 length: 15 amino acids. After removal of 5 bases from V and 3 bases from J, the junction contained 6 bases not matched to a gene. The CDR3 protein is CASSGGTGVDTEAFF. Written as DNA, the CDR3 is TGTGCCAGTAGTGGGGGGACAGGGGTCGACACTGAAGCTTTCTTT.

The chain is built from TRBV5-4 and TRBJ2-7; D tentatively fits TRBD1 or TRBD2 (5 bases each). The V end was cut by 2 bases, the J end by 3 bases, with 12 bases between. The CDR3 is 14 amino acids. The germline CDR1 and CDR2 sequences are SGHNT and YYREEE (reference sequence). CDR3 DNA sequence: TGTGCCAGCAGCTTCGGGACGGACGACTACGAGCAGTACTTC. This translates into CASSFGTDDYEQYF.

The chain joins TRBV7-2 to TRBJ1-1; 7 bases map to TRBD1. Germline trimming cut 5 bases from V and 5 bases from J; bases unmatched to any gene: 8. Germline V lookup: CDR1 SGHTA, CDR2 FQGNSA. The CDR3 length is 14 residues. CDR3 sequence (DNA): TGTGCCAGCAGCCCCGAGGGGGCGAGTACTGAAGCTTTCTTT. Amino acid sequence: CASSPEGASTEAFF.

V is TRBV30 and J is TRBJ1-5, with 8 bases that match TRBD1. The CDR3 is made up of 15 amino acids. Germline CDR1 and CDR2: GTSNPN and SVGIG (reference sequence). V dropped 1 base and J dropped 4; count of bases not matched to a gene: 6. The CDR3 region is CAWSGTGSRNQPQHF. In nucleotides, the CDR3 is TGTGCCTGGAGTGGGACAGGGTCAAGGAATCAGCCCCAGCATTTT.

The chain has TRBV28 and TRBJ2-7; TRBD1 aligns across 8 bases. This CDR3 has 12 residues. Germline CDR1 is MDHEN and CDR2 is SYDVKM. Trimming cost V 6 bases and J 3 bases; bases outside gene matches: 1. CDR3 sequence (DNA): TGTGCCAGCAGAACAGGGGGCTACGAGCAGTACTTC. Translation: CASRTGGYEQYF.

This clone occurred a few times. The chain carries TRBV27 and TRBJ2-3; the match to TRBD2 covers 12 bases. Germline CDR1 MNHEY, CDR2 SMNVEV (reference sequence). The J segment lost 2 bases and the V segment lost 7 bases, leaving 13 bases of the junction unmatched. The CDR3 length is 18 residues. The chain's CDR3 is CASIPTLAGGIITDTQYF. DNA of the CDR3: TGTGCCAGCATCCCCACACTAGCGGGAGGAATTATCACAGATACGCAGTATTTT.

The chain employs TRBV12-2 and TRBJ2-7; TRBD1 is the table's D call, not checked against the DNA. TRBV12-2 is listed as a pseudogene. The length of the CDR3 is 12 residues. In DNA form, the CDR3 reads TGTGCAAGTCGCTGGCAGGGTTTTGAGCAGTACTTC. Translating it yields CASRWQGFEQYF.

The chain uses TRBV4-1 and TRBJ1-5, with D unclear. This CDR3 contains 14 residues. The germline V gene has CDR1 MGHRA and CDR2 YSYEKL. The V end was cut by 5 bases, the J end by 6 bases, with 14 bases between. Here the CDR3 reads CASSIDTLGQPQHF. As DNA, the CDR3 is TGCGCCAGCAGCATCGACACGCTCGGTCAGCCCCAGCATTTT.

The rearrangement uses TRBV6-5 and TRBJ1-1; D unclear. V shed 6 bases and J shed 4 bases, with 15 bases lying between them. The CDR3 is 14 residues long. Germline loops: CDR1 MNHEY, CDR2 SVGAGI. The CDR3 loop reads CASRKSYLGTEAFF. The DNA for the CDR3 is TGTGCCAGCAGAAAGTCCTATCTGGGCACTGAAGCTTTCTTT.

As DNA, the CDR3 is TGTGCCAGCAGTGAAAGGAGACTCCCCTATGGGAACACTGAAGCTTTCTTT. Translated, it gives CASSERRLPYGNTEAFF. The V and J genes are TRBV25-1 and TRBJ1-1; D is ambiguous. CDR3 length: 17 residues. V gave up 2 bases and J gave up 1 base, with 17 bases separating them. CDR1 MGHDK and CDR2 SYGVNS come from the germline V gene.

Only one count was recorded for this clone. The rearrangement uses TRBV6-5 and TRBJ2-7; D possibly corresponds to TRBD2 (6 bases). The CDR3 runs 14 residues. Trimming left V 6 bases short and J 5 bases short, with 17 bases between. Looked up from germline, CDR1 is MNHEY and CDR2 is SVGAGI. This chain's CDR3 is CASSHGSGVDEQYF. The CDR3 bases are TGTGCCAGCAGCCACGGGTCGGGAGTTGACGAGCAGTACTTC.

V is TRBV6-5 and J is TRBJ1-1; D might be TRBD1 (5 bases). The ends were cut back, 3 bases at V and 0 bases at J, with 14 bases in the middle. Per the germline V gene, CDR1 is MNHEY and CDR2 is SVGAGI. The CDR3 extends over 16 amino acids. Here the CDR3 DNA reads TGTGCCAGCAGTTATAGTTCGGCAGGGATGAACACTGAAGCTTTCTTT. This encodes CASSYSSAGMNTEAFF.

V and J are TRBV18 and TRBJ1-3; D call uncertain. V was trimmed by 6 bases and J by 3 bases, leaving 21 bases between them. CDR3 length equals 17 residues. Germline V gene data show CDR1 as KGHSH and CDR2 as LQKENI. The CDR3 DNA sequence: TGTGCCAGCTCCCTCGGGCCCGCCACGCCGGGTGGAAACACCATATATTTT. Its protein product is CASSLGPATPGGNTIYF.

The V gene is TRBV19, the J gene TRBJ2-7, with D possibly TRBD2 on 5 matching bases. V shed 8 bases and J shed 0 bases, with 11 bases lying between them. This CDR3 is 13 amino acids long. The germline V gene has CDR1 LNHDA and CDR2 SQIVND (reference sequence). The CDR3 loop is CASAPGSSYEQYF. The CDR3, as DNA: TGTGCCAGTGCACCGGGGAGCTCCTACGAGCAGTACTTC.

The chain combines TRBV7-8 with TRBJ2-7; D may be TRBD1 (6 bases). V was pared by 6 bases and J by 1 base, with 10 bases between. The CDR3 is 13 residues long. The germline V gene encodes CDR1 SGHVS and CDR2 FQNEAQ. The CDR3 sequence: CASSYQGSYEQYF. CDR3 coding DNA: TGTGCCAGCAGTTACCAGGGGTCCTACGAGCAGTACTTC. Using reference TRBV7-8 and TRBJ2-7 for the parts outside the CDR3, the full variable domain is GAGVSQSPRYKVAKRGQDVALRCDPISGHVSLFWYQQALGQGPEFLTYFQNEAQLDKSGLPSDRFFAERPEGSVSTLKIQRTQQEDSAVYLCASSYQGSYEQYFGPGTRLTVT.

DNA for the CDR3: TGTGCCAGCAGCTTAGACACCGCTGCAACTAATGAAAAACTGTTTTTT. It yields the protein CASSLDTAATNEKLFF. This chain connects TRBV7-2 to TRBJ1-4; D not resolved. The ends were cut back, 1 base at V and 0 bases at J, with 9 bases in the middle. The CDR3 length is 16 residues. Germline CDR1 and CDR2: SGHTA and FQGNSA.

This chain connects TRBV4-3 to TRBJ2-2; TRBD1 aligns across 9 bases. Germline assignment: CDR1 LGHNA and CDR2 YSLEER. V trimming: 3 bases; J trimming: 4 bases; junction bases outside the gene matches: 6. There are 16 residues in the CDR3. The CDR3 DNA reads TGCGCCAGCAGCCACGACAGGGGGGCCGGCACCGGGGAGCTGTTTTTT. It is translated as CASSHDRGAGTGELFF.

The chain carries TRBV28 and TRBJ2-7; D is ambiguous. The CDR3 is 14 amino acids. V shed 8 bases and J shed 7 bases, with 21 bases lying between them. Germline CDR1 MDHEN, CDR2 SYDVKM. The CDR3 coding sequence is TGTGCCAGCGTTCCCCACTCCGGCGTACTTGAGCAGTACTTC. Translating gives CASVPHSGVLEQYF.